This T cell receptor beta chain was sequenced in a study of Graves' ophthalmopathy and Graves' hyperthyroidism (dated 2018 in TCRdb). The study in broad terms: Peripheral blood was collected at initial diagnosis, prior to any treatment. After sampling, hyperthyroidism patients received methimazole starting at 30 mg daily, and ophthalmopathy patients received high-dose intravenous methylprednisolone. In total, 135 blood samples were TCR-sequenced: 43 ophthalmopathy, roughly 77 hyperthyroidism and about 17 hyperthyroidism-to-ophthalmopathy patients. A discovery set of 100 patients (around 44 ophthalmopathy, around 57 stable hyperthyroidism) was enrolled to explore V-J signatures distinguishing ophthalmopathy from hyperthyroidism. An independent validation cohort was composed of around 19 hyperthyroidism patients and around 16 patients who later progressed from hyperthyroidism to ophthalmopathy. In six or seven hyperthyroidism patients, the T-cell repertoires found in thyroid tissue were compared with those found in blood. The study used signatures of the TCR beta repertoire to tell Graves' ophthalmopathy apart from Graves' hyperthyroidism and to predict which patients would progress to ophthalmopathy.

Comment on this clonotype: The target of this receptor is not known. No qualities accompany the bases; no much larger clone lies one base away.

The ophthalmopathy patients had moderately to severely active disease, with a Clinical Activity Score of 3 or higher, a NOSPECS grade of 4 or higher, and a disease duration of less than 3 months. Patients with other autoimmune diseases, uncontrolled infections, pregnancy or lactation were excluded. Diagnosis relied on clinical symptoms, serum thyroxine, TRAb, thyroid ultrasound and orbital computed tomography. PBMCs were isolated from around 10 ml of fresh peripheral blood by Ficoll-Paque density gradient centrifugation. Total RNA was extracted using Trizol reagent, and RNA quality was checked on an Agilent 2100 Bioanalyzer. TCR beta CDR3 regions were amplified from RNA transcripts for repertoire sequencing. HTBI primers and the Qiagen OneStep RT-PCR kit were used in a first-round RT-PCR, which was followed by a second-round multiplex PCR, size selection and purification. Libraries were sequenced on an Illumina HiSeq2000 using paired-end 100 bp reads. The original methods were these. SOAPnuke was used to process the reads, removing any read that contained adapters or uncalled bases, had a mean Phred below 15, or lacked an exact match to the constant primer or identifier. COPE v1.2.5 was used to merge the high-quality paired reads. Clonotypes were defined as unique nucleotide sequences and were aligned to IMGT TRB V, D and J references using MiTCR v1.1. Only V-J combinations with frequency above 0.0001 were analysed, covering over 98% of repertoires. A TCR clonal expansion and chaos score per V-J combination was defined as the ratio of F50 clonal expansion to chaos observed in the TCRdist matrix. Features were reduced by Welch's t-statistics and random forest to over 10 V-J combinations, which fed a naive Bayes classifier. The Morisita-Horn index was used to measure how similar the thyroid and blood repertoires were. The public reads were reanalyzed by TCRdb: fastp trimming at Q25, MiXCR alignment, in-frame beta chains only. CDR3 protein sequences are deduplicated, and each keeps its most common genes and DNA. TCRdb's processing, not the authors', yielded these V and J calls. The table for this sample lists 200,000 to 300,000 distinct CDR3 sequences; around 45% of them were counted only once. Of the sample, around half falls within the top ten clones.

From the germline V gene, CDR1 is SGHNT and CDR2 is YENEEA. The CDR3, cysteine through phenylalanine, is 15 amino acids long. The sequence is cut down to CDR3 DNA, 45 bases in frame from base 1. V is pruned by 5 bases and J by 3 bases, leaving 7 bases of the junction without a gene match. The research as a whole found: Sample size was not predetermined statistically, and investigators were not blinded to group allocation. The 13-signature model separated ophthalmopathy from stable hyperthyroidism with 85% to 90% sensitivity and about 81% specificity in cross-validation, and 80%/75% in the test set. In validation, the model predicted ophthalmopathy progression with about 64% sensitivity and 72.22% specificity; some 13 predicted patients were CT-confirmed with GO in a median of approximately six months. Among expanded thyroid clonotypes with frequency above 0.001, most also showed up in blood, which suggests that blood repertoires may reflect the thyroid immune response.

The rearrangement joined TRBV11-3 to TRBJ1-1; 9 bases in between match TRBD1. Sequencing was performed on peripheral blood. This TCR was recovered from an adult man with Graves' ophthalmopathy. In nucleotide form, the sequence is TGTGCCAGCAGCCTCGGACAGGGGTCGGACACTGAAGCTTTCTTT. It encodes CASSLGQGSDTEAFF.